Sequencing of this T cell receptor (beta chain) was carried out in a study of cytomegalovirus exposure and HLA in healthy donors. PCR was performed using 60 Vbeta and 13 Jbeta primers. The table came from immunoSEQ multiplex PCR; TCRdb's copy has only in-frame clones and leaves some out. The data contain some 60,000 clones, about 84% of them seen just once; the ten biggest clones take up approximately 5.9%. Germline values: CDR1 SGDLS, CDR2 YYNGEE. This CDR3 region has 17 residues. Trimming cost V 6 bases and J 0 bases, with 21 bases left between them. This TCR came from a male donor in good health and CMV-seronegative. Sample: PBMCs. The rearrangement links TRBV9 to TRBJ1-1, with a possible D match to TRBD1 (6 bases). CDR3 region: CASNPRGGWGMNTEAFF. CDR3 coding DNA: TGTGCCAGCAACCCGAGGGGGGGCTGGGGTATGAACACTGAAGCTTTCTTT.